What follows are 23 T cell receptor beta chains derived from one specimen sequenced in a study of T-cell reconstitution after alpha-beta-depleted transplantation in children. For TCRbeta, the library was prepared with unique molecular identifiers. TCRdb reanalysed the PCR reads using MiXCR and keeps one entry per CDR3 protein. Of 190,000 or so distinct CDR3 sequences in the sample, more than 14% were seen once. The input for sequencing was PBMCs from the stem cell graft donor, taken from the stem cell graft. These receptors were obtained from a human donor who donated a stem cell graft to a child with acute lymphoblastic leukemia.

In its sample, this clonotype was seen a few times. The chain employs TRBV11-1 and TRBJ2-1; TRBD2 matches 9 bases. This CDR3 spans 18 amino acids. Germline CDR1 reads SGHAT; CDR2 reads FQDESV (reference sequence). The J segment lost 4 bases and the V segment lost 3 bases, leaving 13 bases of the junction unmatched. CDR3 DNA: TGTGCCAGCAGCTTCCGGACCTCTAGGCGGGAGGGTTACAATGAGCAGTTCTTC. Translating it yields CASSFRTSRREGYNEQFF.

This clonotype appeared a few times. The chain couples TRBV28 to TRBJ2-2; D unresolved. Trimming left V 8 bases short and J 2 bases short, with 9 bases between. The CDR3 length is 13 residues. Germline V gene lookup returns CDR1 MDHEN and CDR2 SYDVKM. Written as DNA, the CDR3 is TGTGCCAGCCTGGGGATTAACACCGGGGAGCTGTTTTTT. Protein sequence: CASLGINTGELFF.

This clonotype was recorded at least ten times. V usage is TRBV7-9 and J usage is TRBJ2-3; 9 bases are shared with TRBD2. Trimming at V came to 5 bases and at J to 0 bases, leaving 6 bases not matched to a gene. Per germline, CDR1 SEHNR and CDR2 FQNEAQ (reference sequence). The CDR3 consists of 16 residues. In DNA form, the CDR3 reads TGTGCCAGCAGCCCGACTAGCGGAGTTAGCACAGATACGCAGTATTTT. Encoded protein: CASSPTSGVSTDTQYF.

This clonotype was counted at least ten times. The chain carries TRBV7-2 and TRBJ2-3, with D hard to call. CDR1 is SGHTA, CDR2 FQGNSA, per germline. The CDR3 sequence is 14 residues long. V was pared by 5 bases and J by 3 bases, with 12 bases between. CDR3 in amino acids: CASSLLRQTDTQYF. As DNA, the CDR3 is TGTGCCAGCAGCCTTTTGCGACAAACAGATACGCAGTATTTT.

This clonotype has ten or more counts. The gene calls are TRBV30 and TRBJ2-3, with D tentatively TRBD1 (6 bases). Germline lookup yields CDR1 GTSNPN and CDR2 SVGIG (reference sequence). The CDR3 loop spans 15 amino acids. V was trimmed by 4 bases and J by 0 bases, leaving 14 bases between them. The CDR3 is CAWNRRDTSTDTQYF. CDR3 sequence (DNA): TGTGCCTGGAATCGTCGGGACACTAGCACAGATACGCAGTATTTT.

This clonotype came up many times. The chain has TRBV28 and TRBJ2-6; unclear D gene. The CDR3 covers 14 residues. Germline V gene lookup returns CDR1 MDHEN and CDR2 SYDVKM. The V end lost 1 base, the J end lost 2 bases, and 3 bases lay between the germline ends. CDR3 region: CASSLSTGANVLTF. The CDR3 region has the DNA TGTGCCAGCAGTTTATCCACTGGGGCCAACGTCCTGACTTTC.

There are many counts of this clonotype. The V and J genes are TRBV28 and TRBJ2-7; the match to TRBD1 covers 8 bases. The CDR3 loop spans 14 amino acids. J gave up 7 bases and V 3 bases, and 8 bases lay outside the gene matches. Germline lookup yields CDR1 MDHEN and CDR2 SYDVKM. As DNA, the CDR3 is TGTGCCAGCAGTTTGGTACAGGGGGAAGGGGAGCAGTACTTC. It yields the protein CASSLVQGEGEQYF.

This clonotype was counted at least ten times. The rearrangement joins TRBV12-3 or TRBV12-4 to TRBJ2-1; 7 nucleotides align to TRBD2. CDR3 length: 11 amino acids. The ends lost 4 bases at V and 11 bases at J; junction bases unmatched: 2. CDR3 nucleotide sequence: TGTGCCAGCAGTTGGCGGGAGCAGCAGTTCTTC. As protein: CASSWREQQFF.

V usage is TRBV2 and J usage is TRBJ1-2, with 9 bases fitting TRBD1. Germline V lookup: CDR1 SNHLY, CDR2 FYNNEI. V dropped 6 bases and J dropped 4; count of bases not matched to a gene: 12. The CDR3 is 16 amino acids. The CDR3 coding sequence is TGTGCCAGCAGGGAATCGGAACAGGGGGCTAGCTATGGCTACACCTTC. It specifies CASRESEQGASYGYTF.

To note about this clonotype: Possible read error: a much larger clone is one base away. The genes are TRBV5-5 and TRBJ2-3; TRBD2 aligns across 13 bases. CDR3 size: 16 residues. CDR1 and CDR2 from the germline V gene are SGHKS and YYEKEE (reference sequence). CDR3 protein: CASRLELAGGRDTQYF. CDR3 bases: TGTGCCAGCAGATTGGAACTAGCGGGAGGGCGTGATACGCAGTATTTT.

This clonotype was seen a single time. One base away lies a much larger clone, so this may be a sequencing read error. J is TRBJ2-3 and V is TRBV5-1, with D possibly being TRBD1 (6 bases). V was clipped by 0 bases and J by 3 bases, with 17 bases between them. The germline V gene encodes CDR1 SGHRS and CDR2 YFSETQ. This CDR3 is 17 amino acids long. CDR3 in amino acids: CASSLALRSQGTDTQYF. CDR3 coding DNA: TGCGCCAGCAGCTTGGCCTTAAGGTCTCAGGGGACAGATACGCAGTATTTT.

This clonotype came up many times. The V call is TRBV5-1, the J call TRBJ2-5; the match to TRBD2 covers 14 bases. Germline trimming cut 4 bases from V and 6 bases from J; bases unmatched to any gene: 8. This CDR3 is built from 16 residues. Germline V lookup: CDR1 SGHRS, CDR2 YFSETQ. This CDR3 is CASSTGLAGGIKTQYF. CDR3 DNA sequence: TGCGCCAGCAGCACCGGACTAGCGGGAGGTATTAAGACCCAGTACTTC.

This clonotype was seen a few times. The chain is built from TRBV7-6 and TRBJ2-2, with 9 bases matching TRBD2. The CDR3 runs to 16 residues. Germline CDR1 and CDR2: SGHVS and FNYEAQ. Trimming removed 4 bases from V and 7 bases from J; junction bases left unmatched: 10. CDR3 coding DNA: TGTGCCAGCAGCTCAAGACTAGCGGTAGAGGGCGGGGAGCTGTTTTTT. Translated, it gives CASSSRLAVEGGELFF.

There are many counts of this clonotype. V gene TRBV6-5 combines with J gene TRBJ2-5; 14 bases line up with TRBD2. Germline V gene lookup returns CDR1 MNHEY and CDR2 SVGAGI. V shed 2 bases, J shed 4 bases, and the junction held 6 bases outside the gene matches. The length of the CDR3 is 17 residues. DNA for the CDR3: TGTGCCAGCAGTTACGGGACTAGCGGGAGTCGGGGAGAGACCCAGTACTTC. Amino acid sequence: CASSYGTSGSRGETQYF.

This clonotype has ten or more counts. The rearrangement links TRBV5-1 to TRBJ2-7; 9 nucleotides align to TRBD2. Trimming cost V 1 base and J 1 base; bases outside gene matches: 3. Germline loops: CDR1 SGHRS, CDR2 YFSETQ. This CDR3 comprises 15 residues. The CDR3 is CASSLTSGWSYEQYF. Here the CDR3 DNA reads TGCGCCAGCAGCTTGACTAGCGGGTGGTCCTACGAGCAGTACTTC.

This clonotype has just a few counts. The J gene is TRBJ2-1, the V gene TRBV5-1; 8 bases are a match to TRBD2. This CDR3 is built from 14 residues. V gave up 8 bases and J gave up 8 bases; unmatched junction bases: 12. Germline V gene data show CDR1 as SGHRS and CDR2 as YFSETQ. This CDR3 is CASPGRAPIDEQFF. In nucleotides, the CDR3 is TGCGCCAGTCCCGGGAGGGCCCCTATCGATGAGCAGTTCTTC.

There are many counts of this clonotype. V and J are TRBV5-1 and TRBJ2-7; unclear D gene. The germline V gene encodes CDR1 SGHRS and CDR2 YFSETQ. Trimming cost V 1 base and J 0 bases, with 11 bases left between them. This CDR3 is built from 15 residues. CDR3 loop: CASSLTTLFSYEQYF. The CDR3 nucleotides read TGCGCCAGCAGCTTGACGACACTTTTCTCCTACGAGCAGTACTTC. The full variable domain, in which reference TRBV5-1 and TRBJ2-7 provide the parts outside the CDR3, is KAGVTQTPRYLIKTRGQQVTLSCSPISGHRSVSWYQQTPGQGLQFLFEYFSETQRNKGNFPGRFSGRQFSNSRSEMNVSTLELGDSALYLCASSLTTLFSYEQYFGPGTRLTVT.

This clonotype was observed at least ten times. The rearrangement uses TRBV7-2 and TRBJ2-4; maybe TRBD2 (5 bases). Germline V gene data show CDR1 as SGHTA and CDR2 as FQGNSA. V lost 3 bases, J lost 3 bases, and 18 bases lay in between. CDR3 length equals 17 residues. The CDR3 region is CASSLSSAGKGKNIQYF. The CDR3 DNA follows: TGTGCCAGCAGCTTGAGCTCCGCCGGGAAGGGCAAAAACATTCAGTACTTC. The full variable domain, completed using reference TRBV7-2 and TRBJ2-4, is GAGVSQSPSNKVTEKGKDVELRCDPISGHTALYWYRQSLGQGLEFLIYFQGNSAPDKSGLPSDRFSAERTGGSVSTLTIQRTQQEDSAVYLCASSLSSAGKGKNIQYFGAGTRLSVL.

This clonotype was recorded many times. This chain uses TRBV29-1 with TRBJ2-1; D not resolved. Trimming removed 4 bases at V and 5 bases at J, with 3 bases between. The CDR3 has 10 residues. Germline V gene sequence: CDR1 SQVTM, CDR2 ANQGSEA. CDR3 nucleotide sequence: TGCAGCGTTGGGAACAATGAGCAGTTCTTC. The encoded protein is CSVGNNEQFF.

In its sample, this clonotype was seen many times. The V and J genes are TRBV7-7 and TRBJ2-5, with a weak D call TRBD2 (5 bases). Trimming took 0 bases from V and 4 from J, leaving 9 bases between them. CDR3 length equals 14 residues. Germline CDR1 and CDR2: SSHAT and FNYEAQ (reference sequence). The CDR3 bases are TGTGCCAGCAGCTTAGCGGGAGAATTAGAGACCCAGTACTTC. It is translated as CASSLAGELETQYF.

Many counts were recorded for this clonotype. The V gene is TRBV27, the J gene TRBJ1-2; D is uncertain. The germline V gene encodes CDR1 MNHEY and CDR2 SMNVEV (reference sequence). The CDR3 runs to 14 residues. The V end lost 5 bases, the J end lost 5 bases, and 15 bases lay between the germline ends. CDR3: CASSPAPRDYGYTF. CDR3 bases: TGTGCCAGCAGTCCCGCTCCCAGAGATTATGGCTACACCTTC.

This clonotype showed up many times. The chain combines TRBV5-1 with TRBJ2-7; D not certain. CDR1 and CDR2 from the germline V gene are SGHRS and YFSETQ. This CDR3 comprises 14 residues. Trimming left V 0 bases short and J 5 bases short, with 12 bases between. The CDR3 DNA reads TGCGCCAGCAGCTTGGGGTTTAGTAAGGACGAGCAGTACTTC. Translated: CASSLGFSKDEQYF.

This clonotype was counted ten times or more. This chain links TRBV2 with TRBJ2-3; D remains unclear. Trimming removed 1 base from V and 7 bases from J, with 9 bases in between. There are 13 residues in the CDR3. Looked up from germline, CDR1 is SNHLY and CDR2 is FYNNEI. The CDR3 DNA sequence: TGTGCCAGCAGTGAAGAGGGCCTCAATACGCAGTATTTT. Amino acid sequence: CASSEEGLNTQYF.